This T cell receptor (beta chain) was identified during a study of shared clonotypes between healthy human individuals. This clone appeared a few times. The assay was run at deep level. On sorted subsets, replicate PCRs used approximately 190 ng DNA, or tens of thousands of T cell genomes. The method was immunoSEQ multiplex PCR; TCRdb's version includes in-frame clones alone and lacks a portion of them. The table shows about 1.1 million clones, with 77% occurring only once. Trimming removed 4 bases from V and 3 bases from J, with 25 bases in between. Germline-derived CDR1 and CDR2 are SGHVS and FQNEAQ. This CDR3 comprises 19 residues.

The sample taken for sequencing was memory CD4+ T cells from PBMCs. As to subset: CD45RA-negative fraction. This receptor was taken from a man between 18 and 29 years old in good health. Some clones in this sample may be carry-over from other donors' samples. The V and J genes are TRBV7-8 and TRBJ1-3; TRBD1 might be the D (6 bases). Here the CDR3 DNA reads TGTGCCAGCAGCTCGTACCCCTCCTTGGGGGCGGCGGATGGAAACACCATATATTTT. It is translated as CASSSYPSLGAADGNTIYF.